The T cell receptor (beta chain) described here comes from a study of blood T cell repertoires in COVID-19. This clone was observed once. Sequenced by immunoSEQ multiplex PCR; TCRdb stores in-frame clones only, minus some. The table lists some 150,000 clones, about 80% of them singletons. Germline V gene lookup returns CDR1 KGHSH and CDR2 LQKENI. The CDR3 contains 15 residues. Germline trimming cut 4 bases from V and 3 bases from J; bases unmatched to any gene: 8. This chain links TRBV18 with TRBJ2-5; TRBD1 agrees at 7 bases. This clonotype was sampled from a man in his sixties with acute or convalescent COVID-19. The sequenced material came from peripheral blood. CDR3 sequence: CASSRRGTGEETQYF. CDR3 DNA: TGTGCCAGCTCACGTCGTGGTACAGGGGAAGAGACCCAGTACTTC.